This T cell receptor beta chain was obtained from a study of early stage breast cancer tumors. Study information: Most invasive tumors, about 70% of the 16, were ER+/PR+/HER2-. Regarding the study as a whole: Tumors had roughly 2.6-fold higher T cell density than normal breast.

Some clones are missing from TCRdb's copy, which holds only in-frame ones; the method was immunoSEQ multiplex PCR. The data show about 41,000 clones, 70% to 80% seen once. In germline, CDR1 is MNHEY, CDR2 SMNVEV (reference sequence). This CDR3 is built from 14 residues. V was clipped by 5 bases and J by 8 bases; unmatched bases: 9. This clone was seen repeatedly, ten times or more. Its antigen is still unknown. The specimen sequenced was blood. The chain carries TRBV27 and TRBJ1-2; 9 nucleotides agree with TRBD1. This TCR was sampled from a person aged 45 to 59 with breast cancer. The CDR3 here is CASSPGQGRRGYTF. The CDR3, as DNA: TGTGCCAGCAGTCCCGGACAGGGGAGGCGGGGCTACACCTTC.